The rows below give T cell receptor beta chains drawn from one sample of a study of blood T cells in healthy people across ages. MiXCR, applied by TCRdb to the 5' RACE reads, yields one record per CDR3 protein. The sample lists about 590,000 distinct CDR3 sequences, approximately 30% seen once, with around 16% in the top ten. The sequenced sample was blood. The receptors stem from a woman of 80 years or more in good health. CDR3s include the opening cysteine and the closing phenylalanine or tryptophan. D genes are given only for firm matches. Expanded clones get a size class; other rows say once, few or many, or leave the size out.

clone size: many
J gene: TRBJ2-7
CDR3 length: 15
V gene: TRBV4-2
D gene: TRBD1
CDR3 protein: CASSPLWDRAYEQYF
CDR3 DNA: TGTGCCAGCAGCCCCCTTTGGGACAGGGCCTACGAGCAGTACTTC

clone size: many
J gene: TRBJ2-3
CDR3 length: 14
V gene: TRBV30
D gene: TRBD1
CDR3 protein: CAWSIGQGIDTQYF
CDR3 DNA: TGTGCCTGGAGTATCGGACAGGGAATAGATACGCAGTATTTT

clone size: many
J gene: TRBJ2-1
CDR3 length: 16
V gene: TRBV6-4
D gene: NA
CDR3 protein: CASSVGGGYMGNEQFF
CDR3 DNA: TGTGCCAGCAGTGTCGGAGGGGGGTACATGGGCAATGAGCAGTTCTTC

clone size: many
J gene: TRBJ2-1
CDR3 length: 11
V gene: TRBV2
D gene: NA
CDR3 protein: CASSEAREQFF
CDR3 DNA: TGTGCCAGCAGTGAAGCAAGGGAGCAGTTCTTC

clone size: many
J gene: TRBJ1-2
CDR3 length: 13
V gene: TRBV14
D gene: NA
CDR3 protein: CASSLDAAYGYTF
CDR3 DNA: TGTGCCAGCAGTTTGGACGCCGCCTATGGCTACACCTTC

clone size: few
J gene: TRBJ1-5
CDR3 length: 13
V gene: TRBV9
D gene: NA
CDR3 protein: CASSVGVDQPQHF
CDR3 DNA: TGTGCCAGCAGCGTAGGTGTGGATCAGCCCCAGCATTTT

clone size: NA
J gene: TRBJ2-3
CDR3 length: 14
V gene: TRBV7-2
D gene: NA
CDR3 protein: CASSLDRQGNTQYF
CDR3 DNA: TGTGCCAGCAGCCTGGACCGGCAGGGGAATACGCAGTATTTT

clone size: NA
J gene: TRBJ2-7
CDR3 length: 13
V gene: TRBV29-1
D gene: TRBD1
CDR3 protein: CSATGGPTYEQYF
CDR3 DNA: TGCAGCGCTACAGGGGGCCCCACCTACGAGCAGTACTTC

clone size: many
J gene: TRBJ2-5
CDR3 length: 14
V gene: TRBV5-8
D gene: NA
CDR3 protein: CASSLEPTTKTQYF
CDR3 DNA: TGTGCCAGCAGCTTGGAGCCGACCACAAAGACCCAGTACTTC

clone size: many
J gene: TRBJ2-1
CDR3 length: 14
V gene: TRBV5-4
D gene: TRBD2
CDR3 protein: CASTDPGGYNEQFF
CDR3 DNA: TGTGCCAGCACCGATCCGGGGGGCTACAATGAGCAGTTCTTC

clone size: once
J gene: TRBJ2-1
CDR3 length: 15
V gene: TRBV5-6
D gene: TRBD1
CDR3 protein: CASNLDRGNYNEQFF
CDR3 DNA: TGTGCCAGCAACTTAGACAGGGGGAACTACAATGAGCAGTTCTTC

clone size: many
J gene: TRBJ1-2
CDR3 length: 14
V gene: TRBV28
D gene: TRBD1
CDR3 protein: CASSRGGQSYGYTF
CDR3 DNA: TGTGCCAGCAGTCGGGGGGGACAGAGTTATGGCTACACCTTC

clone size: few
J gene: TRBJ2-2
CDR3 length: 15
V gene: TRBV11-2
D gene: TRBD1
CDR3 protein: CASSLGTAPTGELFF
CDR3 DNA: TGTGCCAGCAGCTTGGGGACAGCCCCCACCGGGGAGCTGTTTTTT

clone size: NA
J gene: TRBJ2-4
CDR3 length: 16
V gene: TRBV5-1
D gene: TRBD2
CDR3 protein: CASSFSGNLAKNIQYF
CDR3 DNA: TGCGCCAGCAGTTTTAGCGGGAACCTAGCCAAAAACATTCAGTACTTC

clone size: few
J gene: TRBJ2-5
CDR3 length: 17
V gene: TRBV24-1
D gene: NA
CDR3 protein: CATSDPRGGEYQETQYF
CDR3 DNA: TGTGCCACCAGTGATCCCAGGGGGGGGGAGTACCAAGAGACCCAGTACTTC

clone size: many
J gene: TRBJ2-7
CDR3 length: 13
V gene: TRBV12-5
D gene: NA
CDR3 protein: CASGLGGGSEQYF
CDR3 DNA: TGTGCTAGTGGTTTAGGGGGAGGAAGCGAGCAGTACTTC

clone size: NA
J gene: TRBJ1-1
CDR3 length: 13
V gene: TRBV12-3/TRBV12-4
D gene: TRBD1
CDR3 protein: CASGGTGSTEAFF
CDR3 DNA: TGTGCCAGCGGGGGGACAGGGAGTACTGAAGCTTTCTTT

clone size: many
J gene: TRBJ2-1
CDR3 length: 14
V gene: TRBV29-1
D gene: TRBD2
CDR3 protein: CSTTSGGAGNEQFF
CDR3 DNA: TGCAGCACCACTAGCGGGGGGGCGGGTAATGAGCAGTTCTTC